This passage covers 28 T cell receptor beta chains from one sample sequenced in a study of OX40 agonist ivuxolimab in advanced cancers. Method: immunoSEQ multiplex PCR; TCRdb's copy keeps in-frame clones and lacks some. The sample shows about 55,000 clones, roughly 85% of them seen only once. Specimen: CD4+ or CD8+ T cells sorted from blood, collected in a trial of the OX40 agonist ivuxolimab. These receptors were obtained from an adult with an advanced solid tumor such as melanoma, head and neck, liver or kidney cancer.

The chain employs TRBV10-2 and TRBJ1-5; D is unresolved. Germline loops: CDR1 WSHSY, CDR2 SAAADI. This CDR3 is built from 14 residues. V lost 6 bases and J lost 2, with 11 bases in between. The CDR3 DNA reads as TGCGCCAGCAGAGCAATTGGGGGCAATCAGCCCCAGCATTTT. Translating it yields CASRAIGGNQPQHF.

This chain uses TRBV4-2 with TRBJ2-5, with 13 bases aligning to TRBD2. The end of the DNA aligns better with TRBJ2-7, so the J call may be wrong. The germline gives CDR1 LGHNA, CDR2 YNFKEQ. This CDR3 contains 15 residues. Here the CDR3 reads CASSLETSGGYEQYF. Written as DNA, the CDR3 is TGTGCCAGCAGCCTGGAGACTAGCGGGGGGTACGAGCAGTACTTC.

The chain combines TRBV6-1 with TRBJ1-5; tentatively, D is TRBD1 (5 bases). This CDR3 is built from 15 residues. CDR1 is MNHNS, CDR2 SASEGT, per germline. The ends were cut back, 1 base at V and 6 bases at J, with 13 bases in the middle. CDR3 in amino acids: CASSEGGRAGQPQHF. In nucleotides, the CDR3 is TGTGCCAGCAGTGAAGGTGGCAGGGCTGGTCAGCCCCAGCATTTT.

The sample holds a few counts of this clone. The chain has TRBV4-2 and TRBJ1-6, with D tentatively TRBD1 (6 bases). Germline CDR1 is LGHNA and CDR2 is YNFKEQ. The CDR3 runs to 16 residues. The ends were cut back, 0 bases at V and 10 bases at J, with 16 bases in the middle. CDR3 bases: TGTGCCAGCAGCCAAGATATGACGGCGGGGGGCTCACCCCTCCACTTT. Amino acid sequence: CASSQDMTAGGSPLHF.

This chain joins TRBV10-3 and TRBJ1-2, with 7 bases that match TRBD1. Germline V gene data show CDR1 as ENHRY and CDR2 as SYGVKD. V gave up 3 bases and J gave up 2 bases; unmatched junction bases: 3. The CDR3 covers 14 residues. Written as DNA, the CDR3 is TGTGCCATCAGTGACAGGGGGGGGAACTATGGCTACACCTTC. It codes for CAISDRGGNYGYTF.

The chain links TRBV18 to TRBJ1-4; the D gene is possibly TRBD1 (6 bases). Per germline, CDR1 KGHSH and CDR2 LQKENI. The germline V and J ends were trimmed by 8 bases and 8 bases, with 18 bases remaining between them. The CDR3 length is 14 residues. CDR3: CASVNRAEGEKLFF. Written as DNA, the CDR3 is TGTGCCAGCGTCAACAGGGCTGAGGGGGAAAAACTGTTTTTT.

The gene calls are TRBV5-6 and TRBJ1-5; the D is unclear. Trimming stripped 2 bases from V and 5 bases from J, with 5 bases between. This CDR3 has 12 amino acids. Germline CDR1 and CDR2: SGHDT and YYEEEE. The CDR3: CASSFDHQPQHF. CDR3 coding DNA: TGTGCCAGCAGCTTCGACCATCAGCCCCAGCATTTT. Combining the CDR3 with reference TRBV5-6 and TRBJ1-5 gives the whole variable domain DAGVTQSPTHLIKTRGQQVTLRCSPKSGHDTVSWYQQALGQGPQFIFQYYEEEERQRGNFPDRFSGHQFPNYSSELNVNALLLGDSALYLCASSFDHQPQHFGDGTRLSIL.

This clone appeared once. V gene TRBV5-1 combines with J gene TRBJ2-5; 7 bases align to TRBD1. The J segment lost 2 bases and the V segment lost 5 bases, leaving 6 bases of the junction unmatched. Germline loops: CDR1 SGHRS, CDR2 YFSETQ. The CDR3 runs 14 residues. This CDR3 is CASRSGTAQETQYF. DNA for the CDR3: TGCGCCAGCAGATCCGGGACAGCACAAGAGACCCAGTACTTC.

The rearrangement links TRBV11-3 to TRBJ2-5; 13 bases align to TRBD2. The CDR3 sequence is 16 residues long. Germline lookup yields CDR1 SGHNT and CDR2 YENEEA. V dropped 1 base and J dropped 3; count of bases not matched to a gene: 2. The CDR3, as DNA: TGTGCCAGCAGCTTAGGGGGGACTAGCGGGGAAGAGACCCAGTACTTC. It specifies CASSLGGTSGEETQYF.

The V call is TRBV28, the J call TRBJ2-7; tentatively, D is TRBD1 (5 bases). V lost 6 bases, J lost 2 bases, and 26 bases lay in between. CDR3 length: 18 amino acids. Germline V gives CDR1 MDHEN, CDR2 SYDVKM. For the CDR3, the DNA is TGTGCCAGCAGCTCCACAAACACCTGGCCCTCAGGGACCTACGAGCAGTACTTC. Its translation is CASSSTNTWPSGTYEQYF. Drawing the rest from reference TRBV28 and TRBJ2-7, the complete variable domain is DVKVTQSSRYLVKRTGEKVFLECVQDMDHENMFWYRQDPGLGLRLIYFSYDVKMKEKGDIPEGYSVSREKKERFSLILESASTNQTSMYLCASSSTNTWPSGTYEQYFGPGTRLTVT.

The chain is built from TRBV9 and TRBJ1-4, with D maybe TRBD1 (5 bases). V shed 3 bases and J shed 3 bases, with 9 bases lying between them. CDR1 SGDLS and CDR2 YYNGEE come from the germline V gene. The CDR3 covers 14 residues. The CDR3 loop reads CASSAGTPNEKLFF. CDR3 sequence (DNA): TGTGCCAGCAGCGCCGGGACCCCTAATGAAAAACTGTTTTTT.

The V gene is TRBV15, the J gene TRBJ1-2; 7 nucleotides agree with TRBD1. J gave up 3 bases and V 0 bases, and 7 bases lay outside the gene matches. CDR3 length: 16 amino acids. From germline, CDR1 is LNHNV and CDR2 YYDKDF (reference sequence). CDR3 loop: CATSREEGGGDYGYTF. The CDR3 nucleotides read TGTGCCACCAGCAGAGAAGAGGGAGGGGGCGACTATGGCTACACCTTC. Based on the CDR3 plus reference TRBV15 and TRBJ1-2, the full variable domain is DAMVIQNPRYQVTQFGKPVTLSCSQTLNHNVMYWYQQKSSQAPKLLFHYYDKDFNNEADTPDNFQSRRPNTSFCFLDIRSPGLGDTAMYLCATSREEGGGDYGYTFGSGTRLTVV.

V and J are TRBV7-3 and TRBJ1-2; perhaps TRBD1 as D (6 bases). V lost 2 bases and J lost 4, with 20 bases in between. Germline assignment: CDR1 SGHTA and CDR2 FQGTGA. This CDR3 contains 17 residues. For the CDR3, the DNA is TGTGCCAGCAGCTTAGGGCCAAGGGACACCGGGAGCTATGGCTACACCTTC. This gives the protein CASSLGPRDTGSYGYTF.

This chain joins TRBV30 and TRBJ1-3; a weak D match, TRBD1 (5 bases). The V end lost 0 bases, the J end lost 0 bases, and 9 bases lay between the germline ends. This CDR3 region has 15 residues. From germline, CDR1 is GTSNPN and CDR2 SVGIG (reference sequence). The CDR3 DNA follows: TGTGCCTGGAGTGTAGACAGCTTCTCTGGAAACACCATATATTTT. This gives the protein CAWSVDSFSGNTIYF.

The genes are TRBV6-5 and TRBJ1-4, with a possible D match to TRBD1 (5 bases). Germline V gene lookup returns CDR1 MNHEY and CDR2 SVGAGI. The CDR3 length is 13 residues. The germline V and J ends were trimmed by 5 bases and 8 bases, with 12 bases remaining between them. CDR3 coding DNA: TGTGCCAGCAGTGAATCTGCAGGGGAAAAACTGTTTTTT. This codes for CASSESAGEKLFF.

The V gene is TRBV5-1, the J gene TRBJ2-6; 8 bases are shared with TRBD1. After removal of 4 bases from V and 4 bases from J, the junction contained 7 bases not matched to a gene. CDR1 is SGHRS, CDR2 YFSETQ, per germline. The CDR3 has 16 amino acids. The CDR3 nucleotides read TGCGCCAGCAGCGTGACAGGGGTGTTCGGGGCCAACGTCCTGACTTTC. Amino acids: CASSVTGVFGANVLTF.

This clone has just a few counts. The chain uses TRBV5-1 and TRBJ1-2; TRBD1 matches at 8 bases. The CDR3 is 17 amino acids. The V gene end was trimmed by 2 bases and the J gene end by 2 bases; junction bases not matched to a gene: 11. Germline CDR1 reads SGHRS; CDR2 reads YFSETQ. The CDR3 DNA follows: TGCGCCAGCAGCTTCAGGGGGCCTCCCGATGACAACTATGGCTACACCTTC. It is translated as CASSFRGPPDDNYGYTF.

The chain carries TRBV27 and TRBJ2-4; 7 bases match TRBD2. V trimming: 6 bases; J trimming: 7 bases; junction bases outside the gene matches: 6. Germline values: CDR1 MNHEY, CDR2 SMNVEV (reference sequence). The CDR3 has 13 amino acids. This CDR3 reads CASRLGRANIQYF. The CDR3 nucleotides are TGTGCCAGCAGATTGGGGAGGGCGAACATTCAGTACTTC.

This clone was seen just once. V and J are TRBV7-3 and TRBJ2-4; D ambiguous. The CDR3 runs 14 residues. Germline V gene lookup returns CDR1 SGHTA and CDR2 FQGTGA. V was pared by 2 bases and J by 5 bases, with 10 bases between. The CDR3 coding sequence is TGTGCCAGCAGCTTAGGGCAGAAAGAAAACATTCAGTACTTC. Protein product: CASSLGQKENIQYF.

This sequence joins TRBV9 and TRBJ1-4, with a possible D match to TRBD1 (5 bases). This CDR3 spans 15 amino acids. Germline V gene lookup returns CDR1 SGDLS and CDR2 YYNGEE. With 0 bases removed from V and 1 base from J, the gap between germline ends came to 7 bases. CDR3 in DNA: TGTGCCAGCAGCGTAGGGGGGGTAACTAATGAAAAACTGTTTTTT. It encodes CASSVGGVTNEKLFF.

V usage is TRBV2 and J usage is TRBJ2-5; D gene unclear. The V and J ends lost 4 bases and 5 bases respectively, with 14 bases between them. Germline CDR1 reads SNHLY; CDR2 reads FYNNEI. The CDR3 has 14 residues. The CDR3 DNA reads as TGTGCCAGCAGTGCGGACCTCTCAAGCGAGACCCAGTACTTC. Translated: CASSADLSSETQYF.

This chain links TRBV19 with TRBJ2-7, with a tentative D call TRBD1 (6 bases). The germline V gene encodes CDR1 LNHDA and CDR2 SQIVND (reference sequence). Between the trimmed V and J ends, which lost 1 base and 9 bases, there was a span of 13 bases. CDR3 length: 13 amino acids. The CDR3 loop is CASSIVGQGRQYF. CDR3 in DNA: TGTGCCAGTAGTATAGTAGGTCAGGGGAGGCAGTACTTC.

The chain links TRBV6-5 to TRBJ2-7, with D perhaps matching TRBD1 (5 bases). The germline gives CDR1 MNHEY, CDR2 SVGAGI. Deletions cut 6 bases from V and 3 bases from J, with 18 bases between. The CDR3 runs to 15 residues. CDR3 in DNA: TGTGCCAGCAGCTCGGGCAGGGCCGTCAACTACGAGCAGTACTTC. Its protein product is CASSSGRAVNYEQYF.

V gene TRBV5-6 combines with J gene TRBJ2-5; D unresolved. Between the trimmed V and J ends, which lost 3 bases and 6 bases, there was a span of 6 bases. Germline V lookup: CDR1 SGHDT, CDR2 YYEEEE. The CDR3 loop spans 11 amino acids. The CDR3 reads CASSSRKTQYF. For the CDR3, the DNA is TGTGCCAGCAGCTCCAGAAAGACCCAGTACTTC.

The chain combines TRBV5-4 with TRBJ2-4, with D hard to call. The germline V gene has CDR1 SGHNT and CDR2 YYREEE (reference sequence). The CDR3 is 13 residues long. With 1 base removed from V and 10 bases from J, the gap between germline ends came to 12 bases. The CDR3 DNA sequence: TGTGCCAGCAGCTTGAAGGGCGGCGGTATTCAGTACTTC. Its translation is CASSLKGGGIQYF.

The J gene is TRBJ2-5, the V gene TRBV5-1; 10 bases align to TRBD2. Trimming removed 4 bases from V and 5 bases from J; junction bases left unmatched: 8. Germline V gives CDR1 SGHRS, CDR2 YFSETQ. The CDR3 is made up of 15 amino acids. CDR3 loop: CASSLGASGGETQYF. The CDR3 DNA is TGCGCCAGCAGCCTCGGGGCTAGCGGGGGCGAGACCCAGTACTTC.

This sequence joins TRBV6-6 and TRBJ2-1; D is undetermined. Trimming stripped 7 bases from V and 9 bases from J, with 10 bases between. CDR3 size: 11 residues. Per germline, CDR1 MNHNY and CDR2 SVGAGI (reference sequence). The CDR3 bases are TGTGCCAGCACCATCGGCGGTGAGCAGTTCTTC. Its translation is CASTIGGEQFF.

As for this clone: A read error may produce the germline difference seen at one junction end. The chain uses TRBV7-7 and TRBJ2-5, with D unresolved. Germline CDR1 SSHAT, CDR2 FNYEAQ (reference sequence). This CDR3 contains 13 residues. The CDR3 nucleotides read TGTGCTAGCAGCTTAGGAAACAAAGAGACCCAGTACTTC. This encodes CASSLGNKETQYF.